A selection of T cell receptor beta chains follows, all from one sample in a study of Ad26.COV2.S vaccination and SARS-CoV-2 variants. Sequencing was performed with immunoSEQ multiplex PCR; in TCRdb, only in-frame clones are kept and a portion is missing. The repertoire has some 390,000 clones, around 91% of them found once; the top ten carry approximately 1.9%. This material consisted of peripheral blood, taken in a trial of Ad26.COV2.S vaccine versus placebo. These receptor sequences come from a person aged 18 to 59 who received the Ad26.COV2.S COVID-19 vaccine or a placebo. CDR3s leave out the opening cysteine and the closing phenylalanine or tryptophan. A D gene is named only where the DNA matches it firmly.

v_gene	d_gene	j_gene	CDR3aa
TRBV28	.	TRBJ2-3	ASTNGQSATDTQY
TRBV3-1/TRBV3-2	TRBD1	TRBJ1-1	ASSHRQGRTEAF
TRBV29-1	TRBD2	TRBJ2-1	SVVSVGTSAYNEQF
TRBV7-6	.	TRBJ1-1	ASSLELPGGDTEAF
TRBV14	TRBD1	TRBJ2-7	ASRPDRDAYEQY
TRBV4-1	.	TRBJ2-1	ASSQDPGGSSYNEQF
TRBV11-2	TRBD1	TRBJ2-7	ASSLGGPGGTKQY
TRBV6-5	TRBD1	TRBJ1-1	ASSQGQGQTAF
TRBV15	.	TRBJ2-2	ATSRRWTFQNTGELF
TRBV11-3	.	TRBJ2-1	ASSLGGEQF
TRBV24-1	TRBD2	TRBJ2-1	ATSGGHSGTSGIDEQF
TRBV11-1	.	TRBJ1-1	ASSLGPNTEAF
TRBV5-1	.	TRBJ2-7	ASTISLAEGNEQY
TRBV20-1	.	TRBJ1-1	SASPLSGADTEAF
TRBV28	.	TRBJ2-3	ASKKRGLTDTQY
TRBV9	.	TRBJ2-5	ASSVGVSQYQETQY
TRBV30	TRBD1	TRBJ2-3	AWSSGQGRDTQY
TRBV5-1	.	TRBJ2-5	ASSASGTSQETQY
TRBV28	.	TRBJ2-7	ASRPGGGGSYEQY
TRBV7-9	TRBD2	TRBJ2-1	ASHKPGLAPNEQF
TRBV11-3	.	TRBJ2-1	ASKISSYNEQF
TRBV28	.	TRBJ2-2	ASSLEGGELF
TRBV4-2	TRBD2	TRBJ2-7	ASSQAPSGSTYEQY
TRBV21-1	.	TRBJ1-4	ASSKILRTVNEKLF
TRBV19	.	TRBJ2-2	ASKGTLNTGELF
TRBV9	.	TRBJ1-3	ASSPEFSGNTIY
TRBV6-5	TRBD2	TRBJ2-5	ASRSSGIETQY
TRBV12-3/TRBV12-4	.	TRBJ1-5	ASSLRNNQPQH
TRBV4-2	TRBD2	TRBJ2-5	ASSPSGGERETQY
TRBV6-2/TRBV6-3	.	TRBJ2-2	ASSYPPWTGELF
TRBV3-1/TRBV3-2	.	TRBJ1-1	ASSQEQGNGSQNTEAF